The 4 T cell receptor beta chains below all came from one sample that was sequenced in a study of human T cells and chemical hapten exposure. TCRdb called the RACE reads again in MiXCR, with one record for every CDR3 protein. Of just over 80,000 distinct CDR3 sequences in the sample, 9.5% to 12% are singletons; the top ten hold approximately 4%. Indicated time point: patch test 1, 2 weeks after DPC sensitization. This sample's treatment: therapeutic diphenylcyclopropenone sensitization with weekly scalp DPC. The source material was whole blood, sampled in connection with sensitization to the hapten diphenylcyclopropenone (DPC). Receptors originate from a woman in her 50s with alopecia areata. Some clones in this sample may be carry-over from other donors' samples.

In its sample, this clonotype was seen many times. This chain joins TRBV7-9 and TRBJ2-5; D is unresolved. The CDR3 is 11 amino acids. V shed 1 base and J shed 5 bases, with 2 bases lying between them. Germline V lookup: CDR1 SEHNR, CDR2 FQNEAQ (reference sequence). CDR3 amino acids: CASSLDETQYF. The CDR3 bases are TGTGCCAGCAGCTTAGACGAGACCCAGTACTTC.

This clonotype was seen repeatedly, ten times or more. The rearrangement links TRBV30 to TRBJ2-5; TRBD1 matches at 7 bases. CDR3 length: 14 amino acids. Looked up from germline, CDR1 is GTSNPN and CDR2 is SVGIG (reference sequence). Unmatched junction bases numbered 9, after V lost 4 bases and J lost 4 bases. The CDR3 DNA is TGTGCCTGGAATATACAGGGGAGCGGAGAGACCCAGTACTTC. Amino acid sequence: CAWNIQGSGETQYF.

This clonotype has ten or more counts. This sequence joins TRBV11-2 and TRBJ2-7; 11 positions agree with TRBD2. The CDR3 sequence is 15 residues long. Germline trimming cut 5 bases from V and 5 bases from J; bases unmatched to any gene: 8. Germline V gene sequence: CDR1 SGHAT, CDR2 FQNNGV. CDR3 in amino acids: CASSITSGSRHEQYF. CDR3 DNA sequence: TGTGCCAGCAGCATAACTAGCGGGAGTAGGCACGAGCAGTACTTC.

This clonotype was seen at least ten times. The chain carries TRBV20-1 and TRBJ2-3; no reliable D call. V was shortened by 6 bases and J by 1 base, with 14 bases between the two germline ends. Germline CDR1 and CDR2: DFQATT and SNEGSKA (reference sequence). CDR3 length: 14 residues. The CDR3 sequence is CSAQSGPRTDTQYF. CDR3 sequence (DNA): TGCAGTGCCCAGTCAGGACCTCGCACAGATACGCAGTATTTT.